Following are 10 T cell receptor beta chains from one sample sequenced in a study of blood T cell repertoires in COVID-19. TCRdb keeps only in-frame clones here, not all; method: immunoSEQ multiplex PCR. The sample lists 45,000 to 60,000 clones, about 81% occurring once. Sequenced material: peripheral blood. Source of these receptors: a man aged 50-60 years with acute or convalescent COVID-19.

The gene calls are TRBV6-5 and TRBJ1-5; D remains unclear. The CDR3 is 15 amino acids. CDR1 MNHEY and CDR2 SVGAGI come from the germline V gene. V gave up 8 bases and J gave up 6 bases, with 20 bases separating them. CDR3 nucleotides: TGTGCCAGCCGGCGGGAGACCGTCCCTAGTCAGCCCCAGCATTTT. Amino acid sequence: CASRRETVPSQPQHF.

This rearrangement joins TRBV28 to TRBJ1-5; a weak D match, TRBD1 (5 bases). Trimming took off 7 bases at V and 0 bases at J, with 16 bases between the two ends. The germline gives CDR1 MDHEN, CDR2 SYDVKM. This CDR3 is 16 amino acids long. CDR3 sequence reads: CASKGYGGDSNQPQHF. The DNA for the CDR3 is TGTGCCAGCAAAGGTTACGGAGGGGATAGCAATCAGCCCCAGCATTTT. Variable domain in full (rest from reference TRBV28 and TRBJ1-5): DVKVTQSSRYLVKRTGEKVFLECVQDMDHENMFWYRQDPGLGLRLIYFSYDVKMKEKGDIPEGYSVSREKKERFSLILESASTNQTSMYLCASKGYGGDSNQPQHFGDGTRLSIL.

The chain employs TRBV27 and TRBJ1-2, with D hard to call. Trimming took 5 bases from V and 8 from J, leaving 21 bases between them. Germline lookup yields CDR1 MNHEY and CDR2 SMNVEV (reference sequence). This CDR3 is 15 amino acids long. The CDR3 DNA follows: TGTGCCAGCAGTCCTTCGCCCTGGGGAGGAGAGGGCTACACCTTC. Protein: CASSPSPWGGEGYTF.

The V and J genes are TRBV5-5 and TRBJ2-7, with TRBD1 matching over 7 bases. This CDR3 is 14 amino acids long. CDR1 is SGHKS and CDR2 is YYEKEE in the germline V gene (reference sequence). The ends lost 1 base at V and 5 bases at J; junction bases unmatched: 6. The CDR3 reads CASSLFDRDHEQYF. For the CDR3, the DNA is TGTGCCAGCAGCTTGTTCGACAGGGACCACGAGCAGTACTTC.

The CDR3 DNA reads as TGTGCCAGCAGCTTGGAGGGGCGCTACGAGCAGTACTTC. As protein: CASSLEGRYEQYF. The rearrangement uses TRBV5-5 and TRBJ2-7, with TRBD1 as a possible D gene (5 bases). The ends were cut back, 0 bases at V and 3 bases at J, with 7 bases in the middle. This CDR3 region has 13 residues. Germline V gene lookup returns CDR1 SGHKS and CDR2 YYEKEE (reference sequence).

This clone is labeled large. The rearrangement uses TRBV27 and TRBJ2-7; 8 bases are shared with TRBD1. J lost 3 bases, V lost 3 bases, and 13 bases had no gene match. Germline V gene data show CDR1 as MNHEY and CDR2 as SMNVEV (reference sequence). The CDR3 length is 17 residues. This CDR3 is CASSLAAPRDRIYEQYF. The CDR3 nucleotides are TGTGCCAGCAGTTTGGCGGCCCCGAGGGACAGGATCTACGAGCAGTACTTC.

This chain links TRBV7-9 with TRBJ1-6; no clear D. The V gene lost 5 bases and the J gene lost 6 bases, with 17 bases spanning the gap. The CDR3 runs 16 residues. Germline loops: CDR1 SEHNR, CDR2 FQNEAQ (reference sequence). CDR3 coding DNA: TGTGCCAGCAGCCCCTCCCTTGGAGGTGCTAATTCACCCCTCCACTTT. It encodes CASSPSLGGANSPLHF.

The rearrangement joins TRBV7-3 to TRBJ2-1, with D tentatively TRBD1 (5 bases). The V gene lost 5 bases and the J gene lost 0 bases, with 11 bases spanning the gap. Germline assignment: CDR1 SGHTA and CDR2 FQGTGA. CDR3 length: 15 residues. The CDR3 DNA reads TGTGCCAGCAGCCCGAAAGGGGACTCCTACAATGAGCAGTTCTTC. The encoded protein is CASSPKGDSYNEQFF.

CDR3 sequence: CASRSSPGNQPQHF. The CDR3 nucleotides are TGTGCCAGCAGATCGTCCCCTGGCAATCAGCCCCAGCATTTT. The gene calls are TRBV27 and TRBJ1-5; no definite D call. V lost 6 bases and J lost 2, with 11 bases in between. This CDR3 has 14 amino acids. Germline loops: CDR1 MNHEY, CDR2 SMNVEV (reference sequence).

This CDR3 reads CASSLGAGGPPFF. CDR3 in DNA: TGTGCCAGCAGCTTGGGGGCGGGAGGGCCCCCGTTCTTC. V is TRBV5-5 and J is TRBJ2-1, with 9 nucleotides matching TRBD2. V trimming: 0 bases; J trimming: 15 bases; junction bases outside the gene matches: 7. The CDR3 is 13 residues long. The germline CDR1 and CDR2 sequences are SGHKS and YYEKEE (reference sequence).